This TCR beta chain was sequenced in a study of cytomegalovirus exposure and HLA in healthy donors. It was with 60 Vbeta and 13 Jbeta primers that the PCR ran. Only in-frame clones appear in the TCRdb table, and some are missing; sequencing was by immunoSEQ multiplex PCR. The repertoire includes roughly 130,000 clones, about 74% of them detected once, and roughly 6% sits in the top ten. The donors, nominally healthy at sampling, likely had unrecorded immune exposures. The CDR3 loop spans 15 amino acids. Trimming shortened V by 3 bases and J by 2 bases, and 14 bases separated the two germline ends. Germline CDR1 is SGHRS and CDR2 is YFSETQ. This clone has only one observation.

J is TRBJ1-1 and V is TRBV5-1, with D tentatively TRBD1 (6 bases). This clonotype was sampled from a woman aged 50 to 60 in good health and CMV-seropositive. The source material was PBMCs. The CDR3 protein is CASSSQTGANTEAFF. The CDR3 DNA reads as TGCGCCAGCAGCTCTCAGACAGGAGCCAACACTGAAGCTTTCTTT.